This TCR beta chain emerged from a study of T cell repertoires in cytomegalovirus infection. Whole-study context: It can be stated that public TCR beta signatures indicated CMV infection as well as a matching HLA type.

Study-level results: It was HLA-C-restricted CMV-specific TCR beta clonotypes that dominated the response ex vivo. Summed public TCR beta family frequency identified CMV carriers bearing the relevant HLA.

TCRdb redid the calling of the reads with MiXCR, one entry per CDR3 protein. The data show approximately 250,000 distinct CDR3 sequences, with 22% seen just once and 18% held by the top ten. Remarks on this clonotype: Its antigen is still unknown.

CDR1 and CDR2 (germline): MNHEY, SVGAGI. The CDR3 loop spans 12 amino acids. The V and J ends lost 4 bases and 6 bases respectively, with 10 bases between them. The clonotype was recovered from a human donor in good health (CMV status not recorded). Some clones in this sample may be carry-over from other donors' samples. V gene TRBV6-5 combines with J gene TRBJ2-7; no firm D call. The sequenced material came from CD8+ T cells from PBMCs. The CDR3 DNA follows: TGTGCCAGCAGTTCTGGGCCCGGCGAGCAGTACTTC. It is translated as CASSSGPGEQYF.